This T cell receptor beta chain was captured in a study of OX40 agonist ivuxolimab in advanced cancers. Study information: Cohort: about 82% men, mean age about 60, aged roughly 23 to 90. Findings and caveats of the study: The mean number of expanded clones was higher in CD8+ T cells than in CD4+.

Profiled with immunoSEQ multiplex PCR; TCRdb holds only in-frame clones, not every one. The table lists 60,000 to 75,000 clones, around 80% of them singletons. On this clone: The antigen is not known.

CDR1 and CDR2 from the germline V gene are MNHNS and SASEGT. Trimming took 3 bases from V and 6 from J, leaving 19 bases between them. The CDR3 length is 16 residues. The sequence was obtained from an adult with an advanced solid tumor such as melanoma, head and neck, liver or kidney cancer. Sequenced here: CD4+ or CD8+ T cells sorted from blood, sampled in a trial of the OX40 agonist ivuxolimab. This rearrangement joins TRBV6-1 to TRBJ2-3; the D gene is possibly TRBD2 (5 bases). In DNA, the CDR3 is TGTGCCAGCAGTGACTTCGCTAGCCCAGGTGGGGATACGCAGTATTTT. Translating it yields CASSDFASPGGDTQYF.